This TCR beta chain was sequenced for a study of CD8 T cells in Susac syndrome (dated by TCRdb to about 2019). Regarding the complete study: The study used repertoire sequencing to test whether antigen drove CD8+ T cell activation and differentiation in Susac syndrome.

The trim is 7 bases for V and 11 bases for J, with a gap of 20 bases between the germline ends. Based on the germline V gene, the CDR1 and CDR2 sequences are MGHDK and SYGVNS. The cysteine opens and the phenylalanine closes a CDR3 of 13 amino acids. The read is trimmed to its CDR3 DNA, 39 bases read in frame from base 1. Concerning this clonotype itself: Its specific antigen is unknown. Base qualities are not recorded, but no much larger clone differs from it by a single base.

Peripheral blood CD8+ and CD4+ T cells from healthy donors, Susac syndrome patients and multiple sclerosis patients were profiled by high-throughput TCR beta sequencing. The healthy donors served as controls matched for age and sex. Bulk CD8+ and CD4+ T cells were purified magnetically by negative isolation, whereas CD8+ TEMRA cells were enriched by FACS. Blood was drawn into EDTA tubes, processed within 24 hours, and PBMCs were isolated by density gradient centrifugation. PBMCs destined for TCR sequencing were cryopreserved in liquid nitrogen and later thawed in a 37 °C water bath. The sorted or isolated CD4+, CD8+ and CD8+ TEMRA cells reached a purity of at least 90%. RNA was extracted using the RNeasy kit, and about 0.45 to 1 ug of the RNA was reverse transcribed with random hexamers. The immunoSEQ multiplex PCR assay, covering 54 Vbeta and 13 Jbeta segments, was used to amplify TCR beta CDR3 regions. PCR amplification bias was corrected using a synthetic template baseline for primer optimization and computational correction. The paper's processing steps were these. Only productive sequences were kept, with reads annotated to V, D and J genes according to IMGT and analyzed in immunoSEQ Analyzer. Clonality was computed as one minus Shannon entropy normalized by log2 of the number of productive unique sequences. For each patient and control, public and private clones were evaluated among the 100 most prevalent clones. Clones were defined as Susac-specific if absent from the healthy and MS cohorts, from 900 to 1,300 published viral clones and from other ImmuneACCESS disease sequences. TCRdb reprocessed the public reads (quality trimming at Q25 with fastp, clone calling with MiXCR) and kept in-frame beta chains. Each entry merges the rows of one CDR3 protein and shows their most common DNA and genes. The V and J calls were not made by the authors but by TCRdb's processing. Recorded for this sample are some 200,000 distinct CDR3 sequences; approximately 95% of them occurred a single time. The ten biggest clones cover about 0.1% of the sample.

Study-wide findings and limitations: The number of individuals in the TCR sequencing and HLA analysis was acknowledged as relatively small.

What was sequenced was CD4+ T cells from PBMCs. The sequence links TRBV25-1 to TRBJ1-1; no confident D gene assignment can be made. This clonotype originated in a human donor in good health. Here is the DNA: TGTGCCAGCAAAGCCGGACCGTTCGGAGGGGCTTTCTTT. The encoded protein is CASKAGPFGGAFF. With all but the CDR3 taken from the reference TRBV25-1 and TRBJ1-1 genes, the full variable domain is: EADIYQTPRYLVIGTGKKITLECSQTMGHDKMYWYQQDPGMELHLIHYSYGVNSTEKGDLSSESTVSRIRTEHFPLTLESARPSHTSQYLCASKAGPFGGAFFGQGTRLTVV.